This T cell receptor (beta chain) was sequenced for a study of T cells in Graves' hyperthyroidism and ophthalmopathy. Study details: Peripheral blood collection took place at initial diagnosis, before any treatment.

Study observations and caveats: Appearing also in blood were most of the thyroid clonotypes expanded above 0.001.

Researchers amplified the TCR beta CDR3 regions from RNA transcripts. TCR CDR3 regions were first amplified by RT-PCR with HTBI primers. TCRdb fed the multiplex PCR reads into MiXCR, producing one record per CDR3 protein. The profile shows nearly 250,000 distinct CDR3 sequences, approximately 16% of them singletons. Ophthalmopathy patients had moderate-to-severe active disease, CAS ≥3, NOSPECS ≥4, and disease duration under 3 months. For this clonotype: Its specificity is not known.

Trimming took off 3 bases at V and 9 bases at J, with 20 bases between the two ends. The CDR3 spans 14 residues. The germline V gene has CDR1 DFQATT and CDR2 SNEGSKA (reference sequence). V usage is TRBV20-1 and J usage is TRBJ2-5; tentative D call: TRBD2 (6 bases). This clonotype was sampled from a woman between 18 and 29 years old with Graves' ophthalmopathy. Specimen: blood. The CDR3 DNA reads as TGCAGTGCTAGGGCCGGGAGAGGGCAAGGGGCCCAGTACTTC. It is translated as CSARAGRGQGAQYF.